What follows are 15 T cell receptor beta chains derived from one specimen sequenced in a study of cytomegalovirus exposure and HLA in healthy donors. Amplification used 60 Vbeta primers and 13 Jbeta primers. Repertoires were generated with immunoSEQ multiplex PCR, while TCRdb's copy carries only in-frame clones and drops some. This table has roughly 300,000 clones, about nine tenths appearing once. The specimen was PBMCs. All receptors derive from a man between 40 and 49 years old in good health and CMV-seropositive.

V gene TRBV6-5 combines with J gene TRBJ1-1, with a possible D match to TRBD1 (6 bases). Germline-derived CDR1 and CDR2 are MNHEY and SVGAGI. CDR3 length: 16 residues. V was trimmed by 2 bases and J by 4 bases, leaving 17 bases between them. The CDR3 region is CASSYDSQGPSTEAFF. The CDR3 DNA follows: TGTGCCAGCAGTTACGATTCTCAGGGGCCTAGCACTGAAGCTTTCTTT.

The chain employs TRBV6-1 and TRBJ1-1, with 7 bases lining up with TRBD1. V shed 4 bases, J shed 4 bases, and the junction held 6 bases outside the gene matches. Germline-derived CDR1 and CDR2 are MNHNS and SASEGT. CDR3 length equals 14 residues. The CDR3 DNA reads TGTGCCAGCAGTGGACAGGGTCGGTTCACTGAAGCTTTCTTT. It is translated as CASSGQGRFTEAFF.

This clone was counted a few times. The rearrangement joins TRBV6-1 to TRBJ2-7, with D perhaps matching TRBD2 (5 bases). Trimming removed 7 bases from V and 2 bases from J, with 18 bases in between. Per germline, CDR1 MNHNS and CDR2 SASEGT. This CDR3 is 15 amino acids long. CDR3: CASTEGWSGTYEQYF. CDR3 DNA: TGTGCCAGCACCGAAGGGTGGAGCGGTACCTACGAGCAGTACTTC.

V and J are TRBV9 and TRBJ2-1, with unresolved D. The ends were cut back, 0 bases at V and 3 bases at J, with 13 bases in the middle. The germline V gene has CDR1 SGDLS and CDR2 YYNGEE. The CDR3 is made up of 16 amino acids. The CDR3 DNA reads TGTGCCAGCAGCGTAGATGAAGCGAAAGACTACAATGAGCAGTTCTTC. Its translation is CASSVDEAKDYNEQFF.

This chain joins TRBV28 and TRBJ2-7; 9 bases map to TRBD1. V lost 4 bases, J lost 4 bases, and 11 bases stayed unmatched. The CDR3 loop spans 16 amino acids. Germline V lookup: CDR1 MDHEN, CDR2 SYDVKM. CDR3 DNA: TGTGCCAGCAGTTACCCACTAAAAGACAGGGGGTACGAGCAGTACTTC. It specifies CASSYPLKDRGYEQYF.

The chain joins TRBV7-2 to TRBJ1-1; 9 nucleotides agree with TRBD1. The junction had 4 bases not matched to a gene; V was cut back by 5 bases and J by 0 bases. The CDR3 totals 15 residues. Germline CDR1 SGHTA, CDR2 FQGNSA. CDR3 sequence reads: CASSPGQGLNTEAFF. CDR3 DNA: TGTGCCAGCAGCCCAGGACAGGGGTTGAACACTGAAGCTTTCTTT.

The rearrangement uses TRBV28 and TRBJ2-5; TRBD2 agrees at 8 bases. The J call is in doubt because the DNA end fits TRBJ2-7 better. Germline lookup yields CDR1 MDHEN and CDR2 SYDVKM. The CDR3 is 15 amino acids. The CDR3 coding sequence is TGTGCCAGCAAGAGTCCGGGACTAGGGTCCTACGAGCAGTACTTC. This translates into CASKSPGLGSYEQYF.

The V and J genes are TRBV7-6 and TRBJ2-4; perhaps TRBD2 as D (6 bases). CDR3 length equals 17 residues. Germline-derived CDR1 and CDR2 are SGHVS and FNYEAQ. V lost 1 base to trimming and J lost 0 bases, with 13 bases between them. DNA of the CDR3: TGTGCCAGCAGCTTAGAACGGGCGGGACTAGCCAAAAACATTCAGTACTTC. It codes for CASSLERAGLAKNIQYF.

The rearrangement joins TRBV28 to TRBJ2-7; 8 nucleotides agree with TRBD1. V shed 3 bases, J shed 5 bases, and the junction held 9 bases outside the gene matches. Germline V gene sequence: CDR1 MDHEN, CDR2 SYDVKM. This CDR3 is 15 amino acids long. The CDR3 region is CASSFHGQGSNEQYF. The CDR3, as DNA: TGTGCCAGCAGTTTTCACGGACAGGGTAGCAACGAGCAGTACTTC.

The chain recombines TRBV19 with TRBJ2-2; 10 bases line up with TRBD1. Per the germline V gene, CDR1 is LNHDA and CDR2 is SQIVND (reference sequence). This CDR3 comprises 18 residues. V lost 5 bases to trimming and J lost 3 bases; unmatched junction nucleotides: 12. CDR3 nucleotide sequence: TGTGCCAGTAGTGTAACTGGGGGGACAGGGGAGGACACCGGGGAGCTGTTTTTT. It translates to CASSVTGGTGEDTGELFF. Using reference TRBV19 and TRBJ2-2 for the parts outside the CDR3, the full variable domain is DGGITQSPKYLFRKEGQNVTLSCEQNLNHDAMYWYRQDPGQGLRLIYYSQIVNDFQKGDIAEGYSVSREKKESFPLTVTSAQKNPTAFYLCASSVTGGTGEDTGELFFGEGSRLTVL.

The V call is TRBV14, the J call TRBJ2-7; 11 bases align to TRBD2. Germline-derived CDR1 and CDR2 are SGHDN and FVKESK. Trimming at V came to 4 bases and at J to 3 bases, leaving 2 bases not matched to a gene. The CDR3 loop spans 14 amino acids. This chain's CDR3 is CASSPTSGDYEQYF. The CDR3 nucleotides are TGTGCCAGCAGCCCGACTAGCGGGGACTACGAGCAGTACTTC.

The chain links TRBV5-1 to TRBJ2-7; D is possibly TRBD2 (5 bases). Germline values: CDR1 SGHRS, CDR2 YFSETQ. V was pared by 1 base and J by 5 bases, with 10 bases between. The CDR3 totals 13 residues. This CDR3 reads CASSLWGEDEQYF. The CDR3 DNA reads TGCGCCAGCAGCTTGTGGGGAGAAGACGAGCAGTACTTC.

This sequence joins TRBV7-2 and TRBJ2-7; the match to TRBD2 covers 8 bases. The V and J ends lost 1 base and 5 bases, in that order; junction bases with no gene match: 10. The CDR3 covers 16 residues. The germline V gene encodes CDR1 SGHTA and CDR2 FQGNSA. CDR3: CASSLEGTSSPHEQYF. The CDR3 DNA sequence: TGTGCCAGCAGCTTAGAAGGGACTAGTTCCCCCCACGAGCAGTACTTC.

In nucleotides, the CDR3 is TGTGCCAGCAGCGTTAGCGGGAGTGGGAATGAGCAGTTCTTC. This gives the protein CASSVSGSGNEQFF. The rearrangement uses TRBV9 and TRBJ2-1; 9 bases agree with TRBD2. The J segment lost 7 bases and the V segment lost 2 bases, leaving 4 bases of the junction unmatched. This CDR3 has 14 residues. Per germline, CDR1 SGDLS and CDR2 YYNGEE.

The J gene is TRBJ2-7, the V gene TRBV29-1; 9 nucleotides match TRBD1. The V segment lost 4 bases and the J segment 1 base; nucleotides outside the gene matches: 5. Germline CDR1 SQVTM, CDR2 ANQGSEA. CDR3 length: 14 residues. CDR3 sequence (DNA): TGCAGCGTTGGGGGGACAGGGAGTTCCTACGAGCAGTACTTC. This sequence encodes CSVGGTGSSYEQYF.